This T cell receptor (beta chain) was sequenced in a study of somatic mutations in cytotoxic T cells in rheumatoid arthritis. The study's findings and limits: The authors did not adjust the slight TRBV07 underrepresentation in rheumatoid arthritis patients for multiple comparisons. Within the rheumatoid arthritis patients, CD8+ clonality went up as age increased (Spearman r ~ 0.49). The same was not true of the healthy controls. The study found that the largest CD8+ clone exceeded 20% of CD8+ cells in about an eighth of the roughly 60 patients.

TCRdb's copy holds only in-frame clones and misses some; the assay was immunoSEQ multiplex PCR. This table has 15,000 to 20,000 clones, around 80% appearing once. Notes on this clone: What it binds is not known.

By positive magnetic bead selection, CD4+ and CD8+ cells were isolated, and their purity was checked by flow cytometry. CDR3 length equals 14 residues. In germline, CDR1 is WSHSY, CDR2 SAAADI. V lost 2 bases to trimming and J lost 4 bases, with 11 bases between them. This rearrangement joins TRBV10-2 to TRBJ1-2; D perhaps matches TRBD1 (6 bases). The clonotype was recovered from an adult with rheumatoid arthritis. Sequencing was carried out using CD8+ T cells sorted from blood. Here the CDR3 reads CASSEQGHIYGYTF. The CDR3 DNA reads TGCGCCAGCAGTGAGCAGGGGCATATCTATGGCTACACCTTC.